Below, 28 T cell receptor beta chains from the same sample are listed, as sequenced in a study of identical twins. TCRdb passed the 5' RACE reads through MiXCR, listing each CDR3 protein once. The profile shows hundreds of thousands of distinct CDR3 sequences, 18% of them singletons. This sample was shared with a second study, whose subject was T cells expressing NK-cell markers.

Sequencing used PBMCs. Receptors were obtained from a woman aged 18-29 years in good health.

In nucleotides, the CDR3 is TGCAGTGCCACCCGGGGGGACAATGAGCAGTTCTTC. Its protein is CSATRGDNEQFF. This chain connects TRBV20-1 to TRBJ2-1, with 7 nucleotides matching TRBD2. V shed 6 bases, J shed 5 bases, and the junction held 4 bases outside the gene matches. Germline V gives CDR1 DFQATT, CDR2 SNEGSKA (reference sequence). The CDR3 loop spans 12 amino acids.

This clonotype has only a few counts. The V gene is TRBV12-3 or TRBV12-4, the J gene TRBJ2-1; TRBD2 matches at 8 bases. CDR3 length: 13 amino acids. The V and J ends lost 6 bases and 7 bases, in that order; junction bases with no gene match: 5. The CDR3 spells CASRAGETNEQFF. The CDR3 nucleotides read TGTGCCAGCAGAGCGGGAGAAACGAATGAGCAGTTCTTC.

In this sample, this clonotype turned up a few times. J is TRBJ1-3 and V is TRBV29-1; possibly TRBD1 for D (5 bases). The CDR3 spans 14 residues. Trimming removed 4 bases from V and 0 bases from J, with 10 bases in between. CDR1 SQVTM and CDR2 ANQGSEA come from the germline V gene. CDR3 residues: CSVGGGFSGNTIYF. The DNA for the CDR3 is TGCAGCGTTGGCGGGGGTTTCTCTGGAAACACCATATATTTT.

CDR3 in amino acids: CASSYFSEQYF. The DNA of the CDR3 is TGTGCCAGCAGTTACTTCTCCGAGCAGTACTTC. The chain couples TRBV6-2 or TRBV6-3 to TRBJ2-7; D gene uncertain. Germline CDR1 reads MNHEY; CDR2 reads SVGEGT. This CDR3 comprises 11 residues. V was cut by 1 base and J by 6 bases, with 4 bases left in between.

The J gene is TRBJ2-7, the V gene TRBV7-2; weak D call: TRBD2 (5 bases). The V gene lost 1 base and the J gene lost 3 bases, with 10 bases spanning the gap. The CDR3 covers 14 residues. Germline V gene sequence: CDR1 SGHTA, CDR2 FQGNSA. The CDR3 here is CASSLVIEGYEQYF. CDR3 DNA: TGTGCCAGCAGCTTAGTCATTGAGGGCTACGAGCAGTACTTC.

The V and J genes are TRBV29-1 and TRBJ2-2, with D tentatively TRBD1 or TRBD2 (6 bases each). Per the germline V gene, CDR1 is SQVTM and CDR2 is ANQGSEA. The CDR3 totals 14 residues. V gave up 3 bases and J gave up 8 bases, with 16 bases separating them. The CDR3 spells CSVDSGASGGELFF. The CDR3 DNA reads TGCAGCGTTGATTCGGGGGCTTCCGGGGGGGAGCTGTTTTTT.

In its sample, this clonotype was seen many times. The V and J genes are TRBV12-3 or TRBV12-4 and TRBJ2-1, with 7 bases that match TRBD2. Trimming removed 11 bases from V and 7 bases from J; junction bases left unmatched: 14. The CDR3 has 14 amino acids. The CDR3 reads CAAGGRDFENEQFF. The CDR3 bases are TGTGCCGCGGGTGGGAGGGATTTCGAGAATGAGCAGTTCTTC.

This clonotype was detected a few times. The chain employs TRBV9 and TRBJ2-2; TRBD1 agrees at 7 bases. Germline-derived CDR1 and CDR2 are SGDLS and YYNGEE. Trimming removed 3 bases from V and 2 bases from J; junction bases left unmatched: 4. The CDR3 spans 15 residues. CDR3 in amino acids: CASSARQGNTGELFF. CDR3 coding DNA: TGTGCCAGCAGCGCTAGACAGGGAAACACCGGGGAGCTGTTTTTT.

The gene calls are TRBV20-1 and TRBJ2-2, with a tentative D call TRBD2 (5 bases). Germline V lookup: CDR1 DFQATT, CDR2 SNEGSKA (reference sequence). This CDR3 contains 11 residues. V was shortened by 3 bases and J by 7 bases, with 6 bases between the two germline ends. CDR3 DNA: TGCAGTGCTAGCCGGGGCGGGGAGCTGTTTTTT. It specifies CSASRGGELFF.

V gene TRBV25-1 combines with J gene TRBJ2-7, with unresolved D. V lost 3 bases and J lost 0, with 9 bases in between. The germline CDR1 and CDR2 sequences are MGHDK and SYGVNS. This CDR3 is 14 amino acids long. CDR3: CASSERLGSYEQYF. The CDR3 nucleotides read TGTGCCAGCAGTGAGAGGTTGGGCTCCTACGAGCAGTACTTC.

V is TRBV20-1 and J is TRBJ2-5; 8 bases fit TRBD2. Per the germline V gene, CDR1 is DFQATT and CDR2 is SNEGSKA (reference sequence). After removal of 1 base from V and 5 bases from J, the junction contained 15 bases not matched to a gene. This CDR3 contains 17 residues. CDR3: CSARAAAEAGAGETQYF. The CDR3 bases are TGCAGTGCTAGAGCGGCGGCCGAAGCGGGGGCAGGGGAGACCCAGTACTTC.

A note on this clonotype: An end of the junction does not agree with germline; a read error may underlie this. This chain links TRBV29-1 with TRBJ2-1; 12 nucleotides match TRBD2. The CDR3 extends over 15 amino acids. Per germline, CDR1 SQVTM and CDR2 ANQGSEA. DNA for the CDR3: TGCACCGTTCGACTAGCGGGGGAAACCTACAATGAGCAGTTCTTC. Translating gives CTVRLAGETYNEQFF.

This clonotype was counted only a few times. This chain uses TRBV7-9 with TRBJ2-2; D remains ambiguous. V was trimmed by 4 bases and J by 3 bases, leaving 18 bases between them. The CDR3 totals 17 residues. CDR1 and CDR2 from the germline V gene are SEHNR and FQNEAQ (reference sequence). CDR3 nucleotides: TGTGCCAGCAGCTCCATATCGGGCCCTGTGGACACCGGGGAGCTGTTTTTT. Residues: CASSSISGPVDTGELFF.

The chain uses TRBV5-6 and TRBJ2-7, with TRBD1 matching over 9 bases. The CDR3 spans 14 residues. Germline V gene sequence: CDR1 SGHDT, CDR2 YYEEEE. The ends lost 4 bases at V and 5 bases at J; junction bases unmatched: 7. The CDR3 coding sequence is TGTGCCAGCAGCACCGGGACAGGGCCACACGAGCAGTACTTC. It codes for CASSTGTGPHEQYF. Full variable domain (rest looked up from reference TRBV5-6 and TRBJ2-7): DAGVTQSPTHLIKTRGQQVTLRCSPKSGHDTVSWYQQALGQGPQFIFQYYEEEERQRGNFPDRFSGHQFPNYSSELNVNALLLGDSALYLCASSTGTGPHEQYFGPGTRLTVT.

This clonotype was observed a few times. V usage is TRBV12-5 and J usage is TRBJ2-7, with TRBD1 as a possible D gene (6 bases). Germline loops: CDR1 LGHNT, CDR2 FRNRAP. V lost 4 bases and J lost 4, with 8 bases in between. The CDR3 has 12 residues. The CDR3 loop is CASGYRAYEQYF. CDR3 nucleotides: TGTGCTAGTGGTTACAGGGCTTACGAGCAGTACTTC.

This clonotype was recorded a few times. The rearrangement joins TRBV12-3 or TRBV12-4 to TRBJ2-6; unclear D gene. This CDR3 spans 15 amino acids. The V gene lost 5 bases and the J gene lost 0 bases, with 8 bases spanning the gap. For the CDR3, the DNA is TGTGCCAGCAGTGCTCGCCGCTCTGGGGCCAACGTCCTGACTTTC. This sequence encodes CASSARRSGANVLTF.

This clonotype was counted a few times. The chain combines TRBV6-1 with TRBJ2-7; D is unresolved. The V and J ends lost 3 bases and 1 base respectively, with 13 bases between them. The CDR3 is 15 amino acids. CDR1 and CDR2 (germline): MNHNS, SASEGT. The CDR3 bases are TGTGCCAGCAGTGACCCCCCGGGTCTTTCCTACGAGCAGTACTTC. Protein sequence: CASSDPPGLSYEQYF.

The sample holds a few counts of this clonotype. The V call is TRBV20-1, the J call TRBJ2-7; a possible D gene is TRBD2 (7 bases). This CDR3 has 16 residues. Trimming removed 2 bases from V and 7 bases from J, with 24 bases in between. Germline V gene lookup returns CDR1 DFQATT and CDR2 SNEGSKA (reference sequence). The CDR3 is CSARSRGAGTGGEQYF. CDR3 DNA sequence: TGCAGTGCTAGATCCCGGGGGGCCGGGACGGGGGGTGAGCAGTACTTC.

The chain has TRBV5-1 and TRBJ2-1; tentatively, D is TRBD1 or TRBD2 (5 bases each). CDR3 length: 15 amino acids. CDR1 and CDR2 from the germline V gene are SGHRS and YFSETQ. V was pared by 2 bases and J by 6 bases, with 15 bases between. The CDR3 coding sequence is TGCGCCAGCAGCTTTGACAGAAGGGACGTCAATGAGCAGTTCTTC. The encoded protein is CASSFDRRDVNEQFF.

This clonotype was counted a few times. The chain combines TRBV11-2 with TRBJ1-1; D perhaps matches TRBD1 (6 bases). Germline loops: CDR1 SGHAT, CDR2 FQNNGV. Trimming took off 5 bases at V and 5 bases at J, with 18 bases between the two ends. The CDR3 loop spans 15 amino acids. The CDR3 sequence is CASSRGAVRGTEAFF. The CDR3, as DNA: TGTGCCAGCAGCCGGGGGGCAGTGCGAGGTACTGAAGCTTTCTTT.

The chain combines TRBV5-1 with TRBJ2-7; no reliable D call. This CDR3 is 14 amino acids long. Between the trimmed V and J ends, which lost 0 bases and 2 bases, there was a span of 9 bases. Germline CDR1 SGHRS, CDR2 YFSETQ. The chain's CDR3 is CASSLGFGTYEQYF. The CDR3 region has the DNA TGCGCCAGCAGCTTGGGGTTTGGGACCTACGAGCAGTACTTC.

The CDR3 nucleotides are TGTGCCAGCAGCCCCCTTAGCGGGAGGTGGGCCCAGTACTTC. The encoded protein is CASSPLSGRWAQYF. The chain is built from TRBV7-2 and TRBJ2-5; TRBD2 matches 10 bases. Unmatched junction bases numbered 9, after V lost 5 bases and J lost 9 bases. Germline CDR1 is SGHTA and CDR2 is FQGNSA. The CDR3 has 14 amino acids. Complete variable domain (other parts from reference TRBV7-2 and TRBJ2-5): GAGVSQSPSNKVTEKGKDVELRCDPISGHTALYWYRQSLGQGLEFLIYFQGNSAPDKSGLPSDRFSAERTGGSVSTLTIQRTQQEDSAVYLCASSPLSGRWAQYFGPGTRLLVL.

The chain recombines TRBV29-1 with TRBJ2-3; D uncertain. Trimming removed 6 bases at V and 1 base at J, with 11 bases between. The CDR3 contains 13 residues. Germline V gene lookup returns CDR1 SQVTM and CDR2 ANQGSEA. The CDR3 sequence: CSVRSDGTDTQYF. The CDR3 region has the DNA TGCAGCGTGAGATCTGATGGCACAGATACGCAGTATTTT.

The chain recombines TRBV7-9 with TRBJ2-7, with 9 bases matching TRBD2. Germline CDR1 reads SEHNR; CDR2 reads FQNEAQ (reference sequence). There are 15 residues in the CDR3. V lost 5 bases, J lost 0 bases, and 5 bases stayed unmatched. The CDR3 nucleotides are TGTGCCAGCAGCGTTAGCGGGAGCTACTCCTACGAGCAGTACTTC. It yields the protein CASSVSGSYSYEQYF.

The rearrangement joins TRBV12-3 or TRBV12-4 to TRBJ1-1; 7 bases fit TRBD1. CDR3 length: 15 residues. V lost 6 bases, J lost 3 bases, and 10 bases stayed unmatched. CDR3 sequence (DNA): TGTGCCAGCAGCCATGCGGCAGGGGGGTACACTGAAGCTTTCTTT. Translating it yields CASSHAAGGYTEAFF.

This clonotype has just a few counts. This rearrangement joins TRBV3-1 to TRBJ2-3; 10 nucleotides align to TRBD2. The germline V gene has CDR1 LGHDT and CDR2 YNNKEL (reference sequence). CDR3 length: 15 amino acids. V gave up 5 bases and J gave up 3 bases; unmatched junction bases: 5. In DNA, the CDR3 is TGTGCCAGCAGCGAGAGCGGGAGGGGGACAGATACGCAGTATTTT. This gives the protein CASSESGRGTDTQYF.

The table lists this clonotype with a few counts. The chain has TRBV29-1 and TRBJ2-1; 11 nucleotides line up with TRBD2. This CDR3 contains 14 residues. Germline CDR1 and CDR2: SQVTM and ANQGSEA. Germline trimming cut 1 base from V and 4 bases from J; bases unmatched to any gene: 0. CDR3 amino acids: CSVEVAGGYNEQFF. CDR3 DNA: TGCAGCGTTGAAGTAGCGGGGGGGTACAATGAGCAGTTCTTC.

V usage is TRBV12-3 or TRBV12-4 and J usage is TRBJ2-3; 8 positions agree with TRBD1. The V and J ends lost 7 bases and 3 bases, in that order; junction bases with no gene match: 9. The CDR3 is 15 residues long. The CDR3 reads CASTTTGVETDTQYF. For the CDR3, the DNA is TGTGCCAGCACCACGACAGGGGTAGAAACAGATACGCAGTATTTT.